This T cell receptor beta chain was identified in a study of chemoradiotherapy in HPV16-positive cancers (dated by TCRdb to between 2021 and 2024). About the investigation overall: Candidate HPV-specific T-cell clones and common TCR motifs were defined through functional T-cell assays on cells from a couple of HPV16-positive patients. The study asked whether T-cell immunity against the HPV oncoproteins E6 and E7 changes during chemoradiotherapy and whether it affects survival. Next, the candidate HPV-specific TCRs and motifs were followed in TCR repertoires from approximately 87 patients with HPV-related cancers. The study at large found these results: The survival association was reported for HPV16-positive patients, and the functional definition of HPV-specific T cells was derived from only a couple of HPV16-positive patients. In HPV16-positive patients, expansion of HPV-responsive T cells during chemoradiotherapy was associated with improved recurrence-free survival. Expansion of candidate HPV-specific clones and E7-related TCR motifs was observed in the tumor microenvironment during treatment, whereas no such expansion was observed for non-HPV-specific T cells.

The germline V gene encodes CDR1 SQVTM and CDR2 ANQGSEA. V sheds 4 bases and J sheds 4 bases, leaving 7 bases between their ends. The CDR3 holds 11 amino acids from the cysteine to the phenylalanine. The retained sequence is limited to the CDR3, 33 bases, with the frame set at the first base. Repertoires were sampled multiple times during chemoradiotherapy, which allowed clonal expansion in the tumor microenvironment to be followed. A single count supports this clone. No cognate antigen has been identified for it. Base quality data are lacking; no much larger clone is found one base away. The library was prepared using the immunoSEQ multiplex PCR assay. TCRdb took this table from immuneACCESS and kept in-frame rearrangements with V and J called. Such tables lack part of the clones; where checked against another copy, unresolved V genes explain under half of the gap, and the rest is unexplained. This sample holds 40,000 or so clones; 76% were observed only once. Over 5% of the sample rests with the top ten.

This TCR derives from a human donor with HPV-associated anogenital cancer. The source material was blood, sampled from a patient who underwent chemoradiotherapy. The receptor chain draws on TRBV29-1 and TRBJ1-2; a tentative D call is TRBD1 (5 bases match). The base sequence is TGCAGCGTTGTACAGGTCTATGGCTACACCTTC. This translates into CSVVQVYGYTF.